These 14 T cell receptor beta chains came from one sample sequenced in a study of blood T cell repertoires in COVID-19. Assay: immunoSEQ multiplex PCR; the TCRdb copy retains only in-frame clones and omits some. The sample contains around 53,000 clones, 77% of which appear only once. Sequencing was carried out using peripheral blood. These receptors were obtained from a man between 65 and 85 years old with active or convalescent COVID-19.

The V gene is TRBV29-1, the J gene TRBJ2-3; 14 bases are a match to TRBD2. Germline values: CDR1 SQVTM, CDR2 ANQGSEA. V trimming: 7 bases; J trimming: 5 bases; junction bases outside the gene matches: 8. This CDR3 has 15 amino acids. The CDR3 loop is CSAKGLAGVVDTQYF. CDR3 coding DNA: TGCAGCGCAAAGGGACTAGCGGGAGTTGTAGATACGCAGTATTTT.

This chain links TRBV6-5 with TRBJ1-5; D uncertain. The germline gives CDR1 MNHEY, CDR2 SVGAGI. There are 15 residues in the CDR3. V was pared by 6 bases and J by 0 bases, with 12 bases between. CDR3: CASSPLRNSNQPQHF. The CDR3 DNA sequence: TGTGCCAGCAGCCCCCTGCGAAATAGCAATCAGCCCCAGCATTTT.

The V call is TRBV18, the J call TRBJ2-2, with D perhaps TRBD2 (5 bases). With 3 bases removed from V and 2 bases from J, the gap between germline ends came to 13 bases. CDR3 length: 16 amino acids. CDR1 is KGHSH, CDR2 LQKENI, per germline. The CDR3 spells CASSPRGSANTGELFF. In DNA form, the CDR3 reads TGTGCCAGCTCACCCCGCGGTAGCGCAAACACCGGGGAGCTGTTTTTT.

The chain uses TRBV7-9 and TRBJ2-3, with a weak D call TRBD1 (6 bases). V was cut by 4 bases and J by 3 bases, with 8 bases left in between. This CDR3 spans 13 amino acids. Germline-derived CDR1 and CDR2 are SEHNR and FQNEAQ (reference sequence). The CDR3 DNA follows: TGTGCCAGCAGCTCCCAGGGGACAGATACGCAGTATTTT. This translates into CASSSQGTDTQYF.

V usage is TRBV30 and J usage is TRBJ2-5; 10 bases agree with TRBD2. CDR1 and CDR2 (germline): GTSNPN, SVGIG (reference sequence). The CDR3 is 15 residues long. The trim removed 7 bases at V and 5 bases at J, leaving 13 bases unmatched. DNA for the CDR3: TGTGCCTTCACGGACTATCTAGCGGGAGTTGAGACCCAGTACTTC. It encodes CAFTDYLAGVETQYF.

This rearrangement joins TRBV19 to TRBJ1-1; 10 bases fit TRBD1. The germline gives CDR1 LNHDA, CDR2 SQIVND (reference sequence). With V trimmed by 6 bases and J by 6 bases, 13 bases remained unmatched. There are 16 residues in the CDR3. DNA of the CDR3: TGTGCCAGTAGAAACTCCCGGGACAGGGGTTTCTCTGAAGCTTTCTTT. Its translation: CASRNSRDRGFSEAFF.

The chain recombines TRBV7-9 with TRBJ2-2; 14 bases are a match to TRBD2. CDR1 and CDR2 (germline): SEHNR, FQNEAQ (reference sequence). The CDR3 is 19 residues long. With 5 bases clipped from V and 3 bases from J, the junction kept 11 bases outside the gene matches. The CDR3 reads CASSIWTSGRSLDTGELFF. The CDR3 nucleotides are TGTGCCAGCAGCATCTGGACTAGCGGGAGGAGTTTGGACACCGGGGAGCTGTTTTTT.

This rearrangement joins TRBV7-3 to TRBJ2-1; TRBD2 matches 8 bases. Trimming took 7 bases from V and 8 from J; bases not matched to a gene: 13. The germline gives CDR1 SGHTA, CDR2 FQGTGA. This CDR3 is built from 15 residues. The CDR3 protein is CASKNFGGARDEQFF. DNA for the CDR3: TGTGCCAGCAAGAACTTCGGGGGGGCCCGAGATGAGCAGTTCTTC.

The V gene is TRBV24-1, the J gene TRBJ2-3; 12 bases are a match to TRBD2. CDR1 is KGHDR and CDR2 is SFDVKD in the germline V gene. The CDR3 extends over 16 amino acids. V lost 7 bases and J lost 0; bases outside the gene matches: 4. The CDR3 DNA reads as TGTGCCACCAGGACCGGGACTAGCGGGAGCACAGATACGCAGTATTTT. It codes for CATRTGTSGSTDTQYF.

The chain couples TRBV20-1 to TRBJ2-7; 8 bases are shared with TRBD2. Germline lookup yields CDR1 DFQATT and CDR2 SNEGSKA (reference sequence). The CDR3 is 11 amino acids. J gave up 9 bases and V 4 bases, and 5 bases lay outside the gene matches. CDR3 DNA sequence: TGCAGTGCTAAGACGACTAGCGTGCAGTACTTC. Translating gives CSAKTTSVQYF.

This rearrangement joins TRBV3-1 (or the pseudogene TRBV3-2) to TRBJ2-2, with TRBD2 as a possible D gene (5 bases). V lost 5 bases and J 5 bases, leaving 12 bases between the germline ends. Per germline, CDR1 LGHDT and CDR2 YNNKEL (reference sequence). This CDR3 spans 14 amino acids. Here the CDR3 DNA reads TGTGCCAGCAGCTCGGCACTAGTTACCGGGGAGCTGTTTTTT. This translates into CASSSALVTGELFF.

This chain connects TRBV3-1 (or the pseudogene TRBV3-2) to TRBJ1-5; 10 bases agree with TRBD1. CDR3 length: 15 amino acids. Germline V gene sequence: CDR1 LGHDT, CDR2 YNNKEL (reference sequence). With 2 bases clipped from V and 6 bases from J, the junction kept 4 bases outside the gene matches. CDR3 DNA: TGTGCCAGCAGCCAAAGACAGGGGGCCTTTCAGCCCCAGCATTTT. Translated, it gives CASSQRQGAFQPQHF.

V and J are TRBV6-4 and TRBJ1-1; D uncertain. This CDR3 region has 13 residues. Trimming pared 3 bases from V and 6 bases from J, leaving 11 bases between. CDR1 and CDR2 (germline): MRHNA, SNTAGT. This chain's CDR3 is CASSESARAEAFF. The CDR3 nucleotides are TGTGCCAGCAGTGAATCTGCCCGGGCTGAAGCTTTCTTT.

V and J are TRBV30 and TRBJ1-6, with D tentatively TRBD1 (6 bases). The germline CDR1 and CDR2 sequences are GTSNPN and SVGIG (reference sequence). Trimming cost V 4 bases and J 7 bases, with 11 bases left between them. CDR3 size: 13 residues. The CDR3 region has the DNA TGTGCCTGGACCCGACAGGACAATTCACCCCTCCACTTT. Encoded protein: CAWTRQDNSPLHF.